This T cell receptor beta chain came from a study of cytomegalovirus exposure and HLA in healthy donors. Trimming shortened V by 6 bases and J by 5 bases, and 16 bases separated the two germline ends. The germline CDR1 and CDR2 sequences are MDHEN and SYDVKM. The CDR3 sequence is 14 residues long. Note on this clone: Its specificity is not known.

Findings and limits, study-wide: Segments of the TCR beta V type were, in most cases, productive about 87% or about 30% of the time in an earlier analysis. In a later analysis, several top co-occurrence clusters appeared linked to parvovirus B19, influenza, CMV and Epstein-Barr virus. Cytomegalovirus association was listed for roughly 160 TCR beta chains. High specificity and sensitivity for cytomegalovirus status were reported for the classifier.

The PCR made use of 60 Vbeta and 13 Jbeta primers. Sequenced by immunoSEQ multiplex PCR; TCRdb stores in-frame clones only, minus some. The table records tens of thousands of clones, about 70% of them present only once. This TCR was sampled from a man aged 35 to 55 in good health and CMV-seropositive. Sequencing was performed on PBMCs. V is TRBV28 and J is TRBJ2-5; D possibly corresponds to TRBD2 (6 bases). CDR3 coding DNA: TGTGCCAGCAGACTAACTAGCTGGAGGGAGACCCAGTACTTC. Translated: CASRLTSWRETQYF.